The count of the clone carrying this T cell receptor beta chain is one. The antigen remains unidentified. The record originates from a study of vaccination and CD4 T cells after COVID-19. About the research overall: Stimulation of the cells used overlapping spike peptide pools from SARS-CoV-2 and from the common cold coronaviruses HCoV-NL63, HCoV-OC43 and HCoV-229E.

Treatment described: roughly 10-day PBMC culture with coronavirus spike peptide pools or control peptides (ViraFEST assay). ViraFEST used peptide pools to expand antigen-specific T cells before TCR sequencing. Each well held two million PBMCs in IL-2 (roughly 10 IU/ml) medium with approximately 9.1 ug/ml peptide pools. Fresh IL-2 medium replaced half the culture medium on days 3 and 7. Sequencing of DNA taken from cultured CD4+ T cells relied on the Oncomine TCR Beta short-read assay. Each CDR3 protein gets one entry after TCRdb re-called the PCR reads with MiXCR. The data hold 10,000 to 15,000 distinct CDR3 sequences, with about 41% observed a single time. The specimen was cultured CD4+ T cells from blood, collected after SARS-CoV-2 vaccination. This clonotype was sampled from a human donor with COVID-19.

This CDR3 is CASSYSPSGLRFF. In DNA form, the CDR3 reads TGTGCCAGCAGTTACTCTCCTTCGGGACTTAGGTTCTTC. This chain connects TRBV6-5 to TRBJ2-1; the D gene is possibly TRBD2 (6 bases). V gave up 0 bases and J gave up 15 bases, with 15 bases separating them. CDR1 and CDR2 from the germline V gene are MNHEY and SVGAGI. The CDR3 has 13 residues.